This T cell receptor (beta chain) emerged from a study of blood T cell repertoires in COVID-19. Study information: Samples representing acute and convalescent COVID-19 were sourced from the United States, Italy and Spain. Sample material is recorded as cDNA or gDNA derived from T cells, B-cell-depleted T cells, or PBMCs.

Original analysis: Estimation of nucleated cell counts relied on the amplification of reference gene primers. TCRdb keeps only in-frame clones here, not all; method: immunoSEQ multiplex PCR. The V and J calls and clone size come from that table; D and trimming were worked out from the DNA. The sample lists fewer than 150,000 clones; roughly four fifths were seen once. Trimming removed 8 bases from V and 9 bases from J; junction bases left unmatched: 13. In germline, CDR1 is KGHSH, CDR2 LQKENI. The CDR3 loop spans 15 amino acids. The J gene is TRBJ1-6, the V gene TRBV18; 7 bases agree with TRBD1. The source of this sequence is a woman aged 80 or over in a cohort sampled during active or convalescent COVID-19. The source material was peripheral blood. CDR3 residues: CASHSGGSSSSPLHF. The CDR3 DNA reads as TGTGCCAGCCACTCAGGGGGGTCTTCGTCTTCACCCCTCCACTTT.